A single sample gave rise to the 7 T cell receptor beta chains below, sequenced in a study of molecular identifiers for immune sequencing clone quantification. TCRdb called the PCR reads again in MiXCR, with one record for every CDR3 protein. The sample carries 400,000 to 600,000 distinct CDR3 sequences, over 20% recorded once. Sequenced material: naive CD8+ T cells from blood, with Jurkat cell RNA spiked in. The subset is: FACS-sorted CD8+CD4-CCR7+CD45RA+ naive T cells. The receptors were gathered from a human donor in good health. Some libraries in this study had Jurkat cell RNA spiked in.

The CDR3, as DNA: TGTGCTAGTGGTTTTGCAGGGAACACTGAAGCTTTCTTT. Amino acid sequence: CASGFAGNTEAFF. This chain uses TRBV12-5 with TRBJ1-1; no clear D gene. This CDR3 has 13 residues. Germline lookup yields CDR1 LGHNT and CDR2 FRNRAP. The germline V and J ends were trimmed by 3 bases and 1 base, with 6 bases remaining between them.

The rearrangement uses TRBV14 and TRBJ2-7; D possibly corresponds to TRBD1 (5 bases). The V end lost 2 bases, the J end lost 4 bases, and 12 bases lay between the germline ends. CDR3 size: 14 residues. From germline, CDR1 is SGHDN and CDR2 FVKESK. The CDR3 DNA reads as TGTGCCAGCAGCCAACTCGACAGACCTTACGAGCAGTACTTC. This codes for CASSQLDRPYEQYF.

The sample holds many counts of this clonotype. This chain connects TRBV4-1 to TRBJ2-3; TRBD1 matches 7 bases. CDR1 and CDR2 from the germline V gene are MGHRA and YSYEKL. With V trimmed by 3 bases and J by 0 bases, 6 bases remained unmatched. This CDR3 comprises 16 residues. The CDR3 sequence is CASSQYQDRSTDTQYF. The CDR3 DNA is TGCGCCAGCAGCCAGTACCAGGACAGGAGCACAGATACGCAGTATTTT.

As concerns this clonotype: A much larger clone differs by one base, so this may be a read error. This sequence joins TRBV20-1 and TRBJ2-1, with D possibly being TRBD2 (7 bases). The CDR3 has 15 amino acids. Germline V gene data show CDR1 as DFQATT and CDR2 as SNEGSKA (reference sequence). CDR3 coding DNA: TGCAGTGCCCGGGGCCCGGGGGGCGGCTACAATGAGCGGTTCTTC. It is translated as CSARGPGGGYNERFF.

This clonotype was detected only a few times. The chain combines TRBV6-2 or TRBV6-3 with TRBJ2-7; TRBD1 might be the D (5 bases). There are 13 residues in the CDR3. The germline V and J ends were trimmed by 8 bases and 0 bases, with 11 bases remaining between them. Germline V gives CDR1 MNHEY, CDR2 SVGEGT. The CDR3 is CASFARVSYEQYF. The CDR3 DNA reads as TGTGCCAGCTTTGCCAGGGTCTCCTACGAGCAGTACTTC.

The chain uses TRBV19 and TRBJ2-7; no clear D gene. In germline, CDR1 is LNHDA, CDR2 SQIVND (reference sequence). The CDR3 contains 15 residues. V was shortened by 4 bases and J by 2 bases, with 15 bases between the two germline ends. The CDR3 region has the DNA TGTGCCAGTAGTACCAGGACCGATCCCCCCTACGAGCAGTACTTC. It encodes CASSTRTDPPYEQYF.

This clonotype was picked up many times. This rearrangement joins TRBV30 to TRBJ2-3, with 7 bases that match TRBD1. V lost 4 bases, J lost 0 bases, and 4 bases stayed unmatched. Germline CDR1 and CDR2: GTSNPN and SVGIG (reference sequence). The CDR3 spans 14 residues. The CDR3, as DNA: TGTGCCTGGAACCAGGGGGTGAGCACAGATACGCAGTATTTT. Translation gives CAWNQGVSTDTQYF.